This is a list of T cell receptor beta chains from one sample in a study of cytomegalovirus exposure and HLA in healthy donors. Sequencing used immunoSEQ multiplex PCR; TCRdb keeps in-frame clones, though not all of them. The sample lists over 150,000 clones, around 73% occurring once. Sequenced sample: PBMCs. Every receptor here comes from a woman aged 30 to 39 in good health and CMV-seronegative. The CDR3 runs from the conserved cysteine through the conserved F or W. The D gene is left open where the match is weak. Clone size is given for some rows only: seen once, a few or many times, or a class if the clone is expanded.

D: NA
size: NA
V: TRBV27
J: TRBJ1-4
CDR3: CAASSGGSNEKLFF
DNA: TGTGCCGCCTCGTCGGGGGGATCGAATGAAAAACTGTTTTTT

D: NA
size: NA
V: TRBV5-1
J: TRBJ2-1
CDR3: CASGRVSGVEQFF
DNA: TGCGCCAGCGGACGAGTATCAGGGGTTGAGCAGTTCTTC

D: NA
size: NA
V: TRBV6-5
J: TRBJ2-7
CDR3: CASSYGLAANYEQYF
DNA: TGTGCCAGCAGTTACGGATTAGCGGCTAATTACGAGCAGTACTTC

D: NA
size: NA
V: TRBV30
J: TRBJ2-7
CDR3: CAWSVPGLSYEQYF
DNA: TGTGCCTGGAGTGTACCAGGGCTCTCCTACGAGCAGTACTTC

D: NA
size: NA
V: TRBV19
J: TRBJ1-1
CDR3: CASSRTANTEAFF
DNA: TGTGCCAGTAGTAGGACAGCGAACACTGAAGCTTTCTTT

D: TRBD1
size: NA
V: TRBV29-1
J: TRBJ1-4
CDR3: CSVNRRQGGEKLFF
DNA: TGCAGCGTAAACCGGCGACAGGGAGGTGAAAAACTGTTTTTT

D: NA
size: NA
V: TRBV2
J: TRBJ2-3
CDR3: CASGDSTDTQYF
DNA: TGTGCCAGTGGGGACTCCACAGATACGCAGTATTTT

D: NA
size: NA
V: TRBV4-1
J: TRBJ2-7
CDR3: CASSQVTRNGYYEQYF
DNA: TGCGCCAGCAGCCAAGTGACAAGGAACGGCTACTACGAGCAGTACTTC

D: NA
size: few
V: TRBV11-2
J: TRBJ2-5
CDR3: CASRGRGGGGQETQYF
DNA: TGTGCCAGCAGGGGACGAGGGGGAGGGGGCCAAGAGACCCAGTACTTC

D: TRBD2
size: NA
V: TRBV7-2
J: TRBJ2-1
CDR3: CASSSSGGAGNEQFF
DNA: TGTGCCAGCAGCTCGAGCGGGGGGGCTGGGAATGAGCAGTTCTTC

D: TRBD1
size: few
V: TRBV19
J: TRBJ1-1
CDR3: CASSRRQGNTEAFF
DNA: TGTGCCAGTAGTAGAAGACAGGGGAACACTGAAGCTTTCTTT

D: NA
size: once
V: TRBV5-1
J: TRBJ2-7
CDR3: CASSFTGFYEQYF
DNA: TGCGCCAGCAGCTTCACAGGGTTCTACGAGCAGTACTTC

D: NA
size: few
V: TRBV27
J: TRBJ1-5
CDR3: CASSLSAGGNQPQHF
DNA: TGTGCCAGCAGTTTATCAGCCGGGGGCAATCAGCCCCAGCATTTT

D: TRBD1
size: NA
V: TRBV5-4
J: TRBJ1-1
CDR3: CASSPRGRLTEAFF
DNA: TGTGCCAGCAGCCCCAGGGGGCGCCTAACTGAAGCTTTCTTT